These T cell receptor beta chains were read from a single sample in a study of blood T cell repertoires in COVID-19. Clones were read by immunoSEQ multiplex PCR, and TCRdb kept only the in-frame ones, dropping some. Among roughly 14,000 clones listed, approximately 88% were seen once. Sequences were obtained from peripheral blood. Receptors were obtained from a human donor with active COVID-19. The donor label of this sample is uncertain. The CDR3 runs from the conserved cysteine through the conserved F or W. Each record gives: V gene, D gene, J gene, clone size, CDR3 DNA, CDR3 protein. A D gene is named only where the DNA matches it firmly. Only some rows state a clone size, as once, few, many or a class for expanded clones.

V gene: TRBV7-2; D gene: TRBD1; J gene: TRBJ1-2; clone size: .; CDR3 DNA: TGTGCCAGCAGCTTAAGCTGGACAGGGGCTAACTATGGCTACACCTTC; CDR3 protein: CASSLSWTGANYGYTF
V gene: TRBV11-3; D gene: TRBD1; J gene: TRBJ2-3; clone size: .; CDR3 DNA: TGTGCCAGCAGCCCCCTAGAGGGACAGGGGGGCAAGCAGTATTTT; CDR3 protein: CASSPLEGQGGKQYF
V gene: TRBV9; D gene: .; J gene: TRBJ1-1; clone size: .; CDR3 DNA: TGTGCCAGCAGCGTAGGAGAGTACACTGAAGCTTTCTTT; CDR3 protein: CASSVGEYTEAFF
V gene: TRBV3-1/TRBV3-2; D gene: TRBD1; J gene: TRBJ1-3; clone size: .; CDR3 DNA: TGTGCCAGCAGCCAAGAAGAGACAGGGCGAAGAAACACCATATATTTT; CDR3 protein: CASSQEETGRRNTIYF
V gene: TRBV5-5; D gene: TRBD1; J gene: TRBJ1-6; clone size: .; CDR3 DNA: TGTGCCAGCAGTCCGGGACAGCATAATTCACCCCTCCACTTT; CDR3 protein: CASSPGQHNSPLHF
V gene: TRBV29-1; D gene: TRBD1; J gene: TRBJ1-1; clone size: .; CDR3 DNA: TGCAGCGTCGTGGGCAGGGGGCCATCATTGAACACTGAAGCTTTCTTT; CDR3 protein: CSVVGRGPSLNTEAFF
V gene: TRBV18; D gene: TRBD1; J gene: TRBJ1-3; clone size: few; CDR3 DNA: TGTGCCAGCTCACCACGTCAGGGGGACTCTGGAAACACCATATATTTT; CDR3 protein: CASSPRQGDSGNTIYF
V gene: TRBV11-2; D gene: .; J gene: TRBJ1-4; clone size: .; CDR3 DNA: TGTGCCAGCAGCTTAGTCGGTGAAAAACTGTTTTTT; CDR3 protein: CASSLVGEKLFF
V gene: TRBV20-1; D gene: .; J gene: TRBJ1-4; clone size: .; CDR3 DNA: TGCAGTGCTAGTGGGGGGCTTTCTAATGAAAAACTGTTTTTT; CDR3 protein: CSASGGLSNEKLFF
V gene: TRBV7-9; D gene: TRBD1; J gene: TRBJ1-2; clone size: once; CDR3 DNA: TGTGCCAGCAGCCGACAGGGGTTGGTTGGCTACACCTTC; CDR3 protein: CASSRQGLVGYTF
V gene: TRBV2; D gene: .; J gene: TRBJ2-3; clone size: .; CDR3 DNA: TGTGCCAGCAGTGGCAGGGTAAGAACGCAGTATTTT; CDR3 protein: CASSGRVRTQYF
V gene: TRBV2; D gene: .; J gene: TRBJ2-1; clone size: .; CDR3 DNA: TGTGCCAGCAGTGTCAAGCTGCCGATTTACAATGAGCAGTTCTTC; CDR3 protein: CASSVKLPIYNEQFF
V gene: TRBV18; D gene: TRBD1; J gene: TRBJ1-3; clone size: .; CDR3 DNA: TGTGCCAGCTCACCCGGACAGGGGGTAGGAAACACCATATATTTT; CDR3 protein: CASSPGQGVGNTIYF
V gene: TRBV4-3; D gene: .; J gene: TRBJ2-3; clone size: .; CDR3 DNA: TGCGCCAGCAGCCAATTGCGGGGATTCACAGATACGCAGTATTTT; CDR3 protein: CASSQLRGFTDTQYF
V gene: TRBV19; D gene: .; J gene: TRBJ1-6; clone size: .; CDR3 DNA: TGTGCCAGTAGTATATCTCAGGTCTATAATTCACCCCTCCACTTT; CDR3 protein: CASSISQVYNSPLHF
V gene: TRBV27; D gene: .; J gene: TRBJ2-2; clone size: once; CDR3 DNA: TGTGCCAGCATGCGGTGGTCAGGGACGAACACCGGGGAGCTGTTTTTT; CDR3 protein: CASMRWSGTNTGELFF
V gene: TRBV27; D gene: .; J gene: TRBJ2-7; clone size: once; CDR3 DNA: TGTGCCAGCAGTTTAAGGACTTCCTACGAGCAGTACTTC; CDR3 protein: CASSLRTSYEQYF
V gene: TRBV25-1; D gene: TRBD1; J gene: TRBJ2-7; clone size: .; CDR3 DNA: TGTGCCAGCAGTCCCCGGACAGGAAACCCCTACGAGCAGTACTTC; CDR3 protein: CASSPRTGNPYEQYF
V gene: TRBV6-2/TRBV6-3; D gene: .; J gene: TRBJ2-3; clone size: .; CDR3 DNA: TGTGCCAGCAGTACAGGGACAGATACGCAGTATTTT; CDR3 protein: CASSTGTDTQYF
V gene: TRBV19; D gene: .; J gene: TRBJ1-5; clone size: .; CDR3 DNA: TGTGCCAGTAGCCGAACAGGGAGAAACAATCAGCCCCAGCATTTT; CDR3 protein: CASSRTGRNNQPQHF
V gene: TRBV21-1; D gene: .; J gene: TRBJ2-7; clone size: .; CDR3 DNA: TGTGCCGACCGGGACTCACGGTACGAGCAGTACTTC; CDR3 protein: CADRDSRYEQYF
V gene: TRBV5-1; D gene: .; J gene: TRBJ1-1; clone size: .; CDR3 DNA: TGCGCCAGCAGCTTGGGAAGATCAGGGGTAACTGAAGCTTTCTTT; CDR3 protein: CASSLGRSGVTEAFF
V gene: TRBV16; D gene: TRBD2; J gene: TRBJ2-2; clone size: .; CDR3 DNA: TGTGCCAGCAGCTCCCTACCGGGAGGAGGGAGAACCGGGGAGCTGTTTTTT; CDR3 protein: CASSSLPGGGRTGELFF
V gene: TRBV4-2; D gene: .; J gene: TRBJ1-6; clone size: .; CDR3 DNA: TGTGCCAGCAGCCAACCCAAACAGGGTTTAAATTCACCCCTCCACTTT; CDR3 protein: CASSQPKQGLNSPLHF
V gene: TRBV9; D gene: TRBD2; J gene: TRBJ2-3; clone size: .; CDR3 DNA: TGTGCCAGCAGCAGCGGGGGCACAGATACGCAGTATTTT; CDR3 protein: CASSSGGTDTQYF
V gene: TRBV30; D gene: TRBD2; J gene: TRBJ2-7; clone size: .; CDR3 DNA: TGTGCCTGGAGTCCGCGGGGGGGCCGAAACGAGCAGTACTTC; CDR3 protein: CAWSPRGGRNEQYF
V gene: TRBV9; D gene: TRBD1; J gene: TRBJ2-7; clone size: .; CDR3 DNA: TGTGCCAGCAGCCCCCAGGACAGGGGGCTCTACGAGCAGTACTTC; CDR3 protein: CASSPQDRGLYEQYF
V gene: TRBV5-4; D gene: .; J gene: TRBJ1-6; clone size: .; CDR3 DNA: TGTGCCAGCAGCTCCCAGGGGAATTCACCCCTCCACTTT; CDR3 protein: CASSSQGNSPLHF
V gene: TRBV4-2; D gene: .; J gene: TRBJ2-2; clone size: .; CDR3 DNA: TGTGCCAGCAGCCTGCGCAACACCGGGGAGCTGTTTTTT; CDR3 protein: CASSLRNTGELFF
V gene: TRBV11-2; D gene: .; J gene: TRBJ2-1; clone size: .; CDR3 DNA: TGTGCCAGCAGCTTGGCCGGGAGCTCCTACAATGAGCAGTTCTTC; CDR3 protein: CASSLAGSSYNEQFF
V gene: TRBV7-3; D gene: TRBD2; J gene: TRBJ2-3; clone size: .; CDR3 DNA: TGTACCCGGCGAAATGTAAGCGGGACCCGCTCGACACCGCAGTATTTT; CDR3 protein: CTRRNVSGTRSTPQYF
V gene: TRBV11-1; D gene: TRBD1; J gene: TRBJ1-4; clone size: once; CDR3 DNA: TGTGCCAGCAGCGTTGGACAGGCAGCCGAAAAACTGTTTTTT; CDR3 protein: CASSVGQAAEKLFF
V gene: TRBV7-9; D gene: TRBD2; J gene: TRBJ2-7; clone size: few; CDR3 DNA: TGTGCCAGCAGCCCCCCCGGGACTAGCGGGGCCGAGCAGTACTTC; CDR3 protein: CASSPPGTSGAEQYF
V gene: TRBV7-7; D gene: TRBD1; J gene: TRBJ1-6; clone size: .; CDR3 DNA: TGTGCTAGCATCCACGAGACAGGGATCATGAGTTCACCCCTCCACTTT; CDR3 protein: CASIHETGIMSSPLHF
V gene: TRBV18; D gene: .; J gene: TRBJ2-7; clone size: .; CDR3 DNA: TGTGCCAGCTCCCCCGTCGAGGGCTACGAGCAGTACTTC; CDR3 protein: CASSPVEGYEQYF
V gene: TRBV11-2; D gene: .; J gene: TRBJ1-1; clone size: .; CDR3 DNA: TGTGCCAGCAGCTTAGAGAGTGACTTGACTGAAGCTTTCTTT; CDR3 protein: CASSLESDLTEAFF
V gene: TRBV5-6; D gene: .; J gene: TRBJ2-5; clone size: .; CDR3 DNA: TGTGCCAGCAGCTCTCTCGGGACCCAGTACTTC; CDR3 protein: CASSSLGTQYF
V gene: TRBV24-1; D gene: TRBD2; J gene: TRBJ2-1; clone size: .; CDR3 DNA: TGTGCCACCAGTGATTTGGCCCTAGCGGGAGTGAATGAGCAGTTCTTC; CDR3 protein: CATSDLALAGVNEQFF
V gene: TRBV6-5; D gene: .; J gene: TRBJ2-7; clone size: .; CDR3 DNA: TGTGCCAGCAGTTACTCGGGACAAGACTACGAGCAGTACTTC; CDR3 protein: CASSYSGQDYEQYF
V gene: TRBV4-1; D gene: .; J gene: TRBJ2-7; clone size: few; CDR3 DNA: TGCGCCAGCAGCCAGTCGGGGTTAGAGCAGTACTTC; CDR3 protein: CASSQSGLEQYF
V gene: TRBV5-1; D gene: .; J gene: TRBJ1-1; clone size: .; CDR3 DNA: TGCGCCAGCAGCTTGGTGTCGGTTTTCTTAAACACTGAAGCTTTCTTT; CDR3 protein: CASSLVSVFLNTEAFF
V gene: TRBV25-1; D gene: .; J gene: TRBJ2-2; clone size: few; CDR3 DNA: TGTGCCAGCAGGCCCGGGTCCGGGGAGCTGTTTTTT; CDR3 protein: CASRPGSGELFF
V gene: TRBV4-3; D gene: TRBD2; J gene: TRBJ2-1; clone size: .; CDR3 DNA: TGCGCCAGCAGCCAAGATGAGCTAGCGGGAGGCCCCAGCTCCTACAATGAGCAGTTCTTC; CDR3 protein: CASSQDELAGGPSSYNEQFF
V gene: TRBV18; D gene: .; J gene: TRBJ2-1; clone size: .; CDR3 DNA: TGTGCCAGCTCACCACTTGGGGCAGGGGTCGAGCAGTTCTTC; CDR3 protein: CASSPLGAGVEQFF
V gene: TRBV7-2; D gene: TRBD1; J gene: TRBJ1-2; clone size: .; CDR3 DNA: TGTGCCAGCAGCAGGGACAGCTTAGCTAACTATGGCTACACCTTC; CDR3 protein: CASSRDSLANYGYTF
V gene: TRBV30; D gene: .; J gene: TRBJ1-1; clone size: .; CDR3 DNA: TGTGCCTGGAGTCGGCGGCAGGGATGGGAGAACACTGAAGCTTTCTTT; CDR3 protein: CAWSRRQGWENTEAFF
V gene: TRBV28; D gene: TRBD2; J gene: TRBJ2-7; clone size: few; CDR3 DNA: TGTGCCAGCAGAATGGGACTAGCGGGTTCCTACGAGCAGTACTTC; CDR3 protein: CASRMGLAGSYEQYF
V gene: TRBV9; D gene: .; J gene: TRBJ2-5; clone size: .; CDR3 DNA: TGTGCCAGCAGCGTAGCTCTCCAGGCCCAGGGGGAGACCCAGTACTTC; CDR3 protein: CASSVALQAQGETQYF
V gene: TRBV28; D gene: TRBD1; J gene: TRBJ1-2; clone size: .; CDR3 DNA: TGTGCCAGCAGTCCCCGTTATTATCGGGACAGATTAGAAAATAACTATGGCTACACCTTC; CDR3 protein: CASSPRYYRDRLENNYGYTF
V gene: TRBV4-3; D gene: TRBD2; J gene: TRBJ2-5; clone size: .; CDR3 DNA: TGCGCCAGCAGCCAAGTCCCGGGACTAGACCAAGAGACCCAGTACTTC; CDR3 protein: CASSQVPGLDQETQYF
V gene: TRBV10-3; D gene: TRBD1; J gene: TRBJ1-6; clone size: .; CDR3 DNA: TGTGCCATCAGTAACACAGGGGGTGGAAATTCACCCCTCCACTTT; CDR3 protein: CAISNTGGGNSPLHF
V gene: TRBV6-1; D gene: .; J gene: TRBJ1-2; clone size: .; CDR3 DNA: TGTGCCAGCAGTGAGGGCAGCTATGGCTACACCTTC; CDR3 protein: CASSEGSYGYTF
V gene: TRBV27; D gene: .; J gene: TRBJ2-7; clone size: .; CDR3 DNA: TGTGCCAGCAGGGGGGGGCGGGAGCAGTACTTC; CDR3 protein: CASRGGREQYF
V gene: TRBV6-5; D gene: TRBD2; J gene: TRBJ2-3; clone size: .; CDR3 DNA: TGTGCCAGCAGTCGAACTTCCAGCGGGGCTACGCAGTATTTT; CDR3 protein: CASSRTSSGATQYF
V gene: TRBV6-2/TRBV6-3; D gene: .; J gene: TRBJ1-1; clone size: once; CDR3 DNA: TGTGCCAGCAGTTACCGGAACACTGAAGCTTTCTTT; CDR3 protein: CASSYRNTEAFF